The clone carrying this T cell receptor beta chain was recorded only once. This entry is derived from a study of blood T cell repertoires in COVID-19. Study in general: T cells, B-cell-depleted T cells, or PBMCs provided the cDNA or gDNA that served as material.

Study processing details: Amplification of reference gene primers was used by the study to estimate nucleated cell counts. Generated by immunoSEQ multiplex PCR, the TCRdb table keeps only in-frame clones and is missing some. V and J calls and clone size are given by that table; D and trimming were obtained from the DNA. The table has 150,000 to 200,000 clones, 70% to 85% seen once; the top ten hold around 6.9%. The CDR3 runs 15 residues. V trimming: 6 bases; J trimming: 9 bases; junction bases outside the gene matches: 12. CDR1 and CDR2 (germline): MNHEY, SVGEGT. The rearrangement uses TRBV6-2 or TRBV6-3 and TRBJ2-1; TRBD1 matches at 9 bases. The sample comprised peripheral blood. This clonotype was sampled from an elderly man with COVID-19, enrolled during active disease. CDR3 amino acids: CASSPVNRGLGEQFF. The CDR3 DNA reads as TGTGCCAGCAGCCCCGTCAACAGGGGGCTTGGTGAGCAGTTCTTC.